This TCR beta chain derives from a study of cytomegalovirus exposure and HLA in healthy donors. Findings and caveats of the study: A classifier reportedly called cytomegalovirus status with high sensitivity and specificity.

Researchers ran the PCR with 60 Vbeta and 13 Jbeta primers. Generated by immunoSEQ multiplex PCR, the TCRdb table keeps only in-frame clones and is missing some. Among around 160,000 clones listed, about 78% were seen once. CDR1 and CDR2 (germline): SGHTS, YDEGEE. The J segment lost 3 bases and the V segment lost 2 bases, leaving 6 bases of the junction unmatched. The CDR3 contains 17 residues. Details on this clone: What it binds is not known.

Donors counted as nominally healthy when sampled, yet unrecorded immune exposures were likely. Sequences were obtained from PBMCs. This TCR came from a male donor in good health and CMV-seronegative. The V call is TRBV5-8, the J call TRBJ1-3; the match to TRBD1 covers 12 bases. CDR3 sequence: CASSFYGTGGDGNTIYF. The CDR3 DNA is TGTGCCAGCAGCTTCTATGGGACAGGGGGCGATGGAAACACCATATATTTT.